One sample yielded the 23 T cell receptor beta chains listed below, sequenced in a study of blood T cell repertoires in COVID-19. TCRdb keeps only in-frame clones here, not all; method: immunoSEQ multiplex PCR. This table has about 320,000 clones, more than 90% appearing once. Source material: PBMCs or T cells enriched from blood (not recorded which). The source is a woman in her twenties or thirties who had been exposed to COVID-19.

CDR3 bases: TGTGCCAGCTCGGCTTACAGAGAAGAGACCCAGTACTTC. Translating gives CASSAYREETQYF. The V and J genes are TRBV18 and TRBJ2-5, with no clear D. The CDR3 has 13 amino acids. V lost 6 bases and J 3 bases, leaving 11 bases between the germline ends. Germline-derived CDR1 and CDR2 are KGHSH and LQKENI.

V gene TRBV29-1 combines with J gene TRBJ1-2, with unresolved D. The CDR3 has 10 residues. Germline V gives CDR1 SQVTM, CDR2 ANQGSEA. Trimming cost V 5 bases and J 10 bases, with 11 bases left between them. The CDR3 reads CSVRVRDYTF. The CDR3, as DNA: TGCAGCGTTCGCGTAAGAGACTACACCTTC.

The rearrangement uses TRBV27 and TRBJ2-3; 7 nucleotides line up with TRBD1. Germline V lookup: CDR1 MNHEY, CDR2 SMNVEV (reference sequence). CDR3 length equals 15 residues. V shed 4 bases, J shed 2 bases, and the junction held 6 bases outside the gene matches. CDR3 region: CASSWDSLHTDTQYF. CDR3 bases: TGTGCCAGCAGTTGGGACAGCTTACACACAGATACGCAGTATTTT.

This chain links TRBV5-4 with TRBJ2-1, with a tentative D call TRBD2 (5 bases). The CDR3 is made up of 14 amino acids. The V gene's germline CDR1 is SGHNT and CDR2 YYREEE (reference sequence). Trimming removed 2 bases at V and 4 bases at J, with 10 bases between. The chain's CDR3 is CASSFEGAYNEQFF. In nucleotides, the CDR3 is TGTGCCAGCAGCTTTGAGGGTGCATACAATGAGCAGTTCTTC.

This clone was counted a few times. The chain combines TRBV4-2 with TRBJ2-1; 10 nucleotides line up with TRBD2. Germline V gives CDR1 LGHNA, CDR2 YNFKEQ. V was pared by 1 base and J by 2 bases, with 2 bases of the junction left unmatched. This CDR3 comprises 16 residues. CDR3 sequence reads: CASSQGAGGTYNEQFF. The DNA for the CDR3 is TGTGCCAGCAGCCAAGGAGCGGGGGGGACCTACAATGAGCAGTTCTTC.

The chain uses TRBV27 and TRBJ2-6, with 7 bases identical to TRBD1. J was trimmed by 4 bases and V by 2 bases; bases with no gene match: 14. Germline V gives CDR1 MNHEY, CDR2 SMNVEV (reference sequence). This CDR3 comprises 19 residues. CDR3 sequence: CASSLRRLRGPTGANVLTF. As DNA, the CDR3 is TGTGCCAGCAGTTTACGGAGATTAAGGGGGCCAACCGGGGCCAACGTCCTGACTTTC.

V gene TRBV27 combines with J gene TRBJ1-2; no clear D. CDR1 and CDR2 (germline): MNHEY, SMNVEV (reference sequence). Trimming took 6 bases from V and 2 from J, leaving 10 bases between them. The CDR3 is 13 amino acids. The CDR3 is CASRRTENYGYTF. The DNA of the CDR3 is TGTGCCAGCAGAAGAACAGAGAACTATGGCTACACCTTC.

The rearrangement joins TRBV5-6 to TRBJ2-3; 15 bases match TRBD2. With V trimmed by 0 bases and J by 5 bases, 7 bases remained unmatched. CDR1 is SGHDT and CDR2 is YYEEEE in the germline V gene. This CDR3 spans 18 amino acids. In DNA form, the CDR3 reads TGTGCCAGCAGCTTGGCGTTAGGACTAGCGGGGGGGAAAGATACGCAGTATTTT. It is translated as CASSLALGLAGGKDTQYF.

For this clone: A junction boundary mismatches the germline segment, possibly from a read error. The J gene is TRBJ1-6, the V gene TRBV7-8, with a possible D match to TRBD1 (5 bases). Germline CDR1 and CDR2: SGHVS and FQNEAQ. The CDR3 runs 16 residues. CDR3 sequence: CASSRVIQGYNSPLHF. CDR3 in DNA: TGTGCCAGCAGCCGAGTCATCCAGGGATATAACTCACCCCTCCACTTT.

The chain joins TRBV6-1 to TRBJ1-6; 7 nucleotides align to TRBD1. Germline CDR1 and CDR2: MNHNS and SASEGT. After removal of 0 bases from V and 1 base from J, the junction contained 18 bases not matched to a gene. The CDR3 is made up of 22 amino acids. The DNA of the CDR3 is TGTGCCAGCAGTGAAGCGGGACGGACAGGAGTACCGTTCGTATCCTATAATTCACCCCTCCACTTT. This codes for CASSEAGRTGVPFVSYNSPLHF.

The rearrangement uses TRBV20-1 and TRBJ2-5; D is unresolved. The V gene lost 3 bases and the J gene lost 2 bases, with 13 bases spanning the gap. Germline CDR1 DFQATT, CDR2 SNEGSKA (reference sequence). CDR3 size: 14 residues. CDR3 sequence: CSASWVRGQETQYF. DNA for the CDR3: TGCAGTGCTAGTTGGGTCAGAGGACAAGAGACCCAGTACTTC.

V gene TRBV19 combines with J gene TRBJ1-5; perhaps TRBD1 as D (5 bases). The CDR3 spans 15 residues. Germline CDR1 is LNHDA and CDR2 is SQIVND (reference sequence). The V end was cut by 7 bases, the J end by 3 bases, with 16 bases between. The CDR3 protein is CASTPLDTHNQPQHF. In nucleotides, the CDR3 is TGTGCCAGTACCCCCCTGGACACTCACAATCAGCCCCAGCATTTT. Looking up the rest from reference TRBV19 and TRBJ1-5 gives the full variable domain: DGGITQSPKYLFRKEGQNVTLSCEQNLNHDAMYWYRQDPGQGLRLIYYSQIVNDFQKGDIAEGYSVSREKKESFPLTVTSAQKNPTAFYLCASTPLDTHNQPQHFGDGTRLSIL.

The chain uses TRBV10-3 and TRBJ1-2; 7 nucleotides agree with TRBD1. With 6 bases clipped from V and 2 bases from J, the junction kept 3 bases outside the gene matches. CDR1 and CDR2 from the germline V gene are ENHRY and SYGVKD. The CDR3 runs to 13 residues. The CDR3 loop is CAISEQGNYGYTF. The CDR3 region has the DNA TGTGCCATCAGCGAACAGGGGAACTATGGCTACACCTTC.

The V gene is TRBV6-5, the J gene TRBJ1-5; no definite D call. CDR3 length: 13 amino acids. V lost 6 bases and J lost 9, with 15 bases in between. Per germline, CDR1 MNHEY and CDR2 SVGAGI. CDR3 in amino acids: CASRLQDGVPQHF. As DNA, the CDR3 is TGTGCCAGCAGACTTCAGGACGGGGTGCCCCAGCATTTT.

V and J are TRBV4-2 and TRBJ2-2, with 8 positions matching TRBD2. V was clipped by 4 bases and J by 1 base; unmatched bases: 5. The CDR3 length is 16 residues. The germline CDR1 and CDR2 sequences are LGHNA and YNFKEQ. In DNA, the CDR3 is TGTGCCAGCAGCCCCTATAGCGGGGAGAACACCGGGGAGCTGTTTTTT. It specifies CASSPYSGENTGELFF.

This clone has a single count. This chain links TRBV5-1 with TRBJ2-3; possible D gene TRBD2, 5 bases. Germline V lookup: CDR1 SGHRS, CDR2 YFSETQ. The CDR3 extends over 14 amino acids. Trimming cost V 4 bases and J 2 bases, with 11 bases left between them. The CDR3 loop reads CASSDPRDTDTQYF. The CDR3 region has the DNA TGCGCCAGCAGCGACCCCCGGGACACAGATACGCAGTATTTT.

The CDR3 sequence: CASSLMGRNQPQHF. The DNA for the CDR3 is TGTGCCAGCAGTTTAATGGGGAGGAATCAGCCCCAGCATTTT. The chain joins TRBV27 to TRBJ1-5; D ambiguous. Germline CDR1 MNHEY, CDR2 SMNVEV (reference sequence). The CDR3 is 14 amino acids. V lost 2 bases and J 4 bases, leaving 9 bases between the germline ends.

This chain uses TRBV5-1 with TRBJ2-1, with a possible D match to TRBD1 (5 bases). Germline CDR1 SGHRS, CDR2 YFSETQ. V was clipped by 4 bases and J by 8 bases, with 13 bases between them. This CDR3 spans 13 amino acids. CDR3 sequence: CASSRIDSHEQFF. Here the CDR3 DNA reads TGCGCCAGCAGCCGCATAGACAGCCATGAGCAGTTCTTC.

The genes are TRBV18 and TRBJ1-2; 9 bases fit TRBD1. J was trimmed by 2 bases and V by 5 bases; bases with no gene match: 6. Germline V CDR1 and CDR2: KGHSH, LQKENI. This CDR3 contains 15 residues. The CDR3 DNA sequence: TGTGCCAGCTCATTACAGGGGGCGCGAAACTATGGCTACACCTTC. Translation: CASSLQGARNYGYTF.

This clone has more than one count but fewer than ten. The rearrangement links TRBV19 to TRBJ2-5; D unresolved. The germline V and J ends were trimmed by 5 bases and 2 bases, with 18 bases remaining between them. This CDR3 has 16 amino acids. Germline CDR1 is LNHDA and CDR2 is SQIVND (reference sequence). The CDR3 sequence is CASSPGEGWAQETQYF. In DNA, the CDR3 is TGTGCCAGTAGTCCTGGCGAAGGCTGGGCACAAGAGACCCAGTACTTC.

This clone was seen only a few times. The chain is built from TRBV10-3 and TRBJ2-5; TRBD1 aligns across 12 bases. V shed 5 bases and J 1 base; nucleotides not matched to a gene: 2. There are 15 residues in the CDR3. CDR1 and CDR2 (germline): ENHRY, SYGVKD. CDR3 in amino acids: CAISSGQGAQETQYF. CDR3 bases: TGTGCCATCAGTTCGGGACAGGGGGCCCAAGAGACCCAGTACTTC.

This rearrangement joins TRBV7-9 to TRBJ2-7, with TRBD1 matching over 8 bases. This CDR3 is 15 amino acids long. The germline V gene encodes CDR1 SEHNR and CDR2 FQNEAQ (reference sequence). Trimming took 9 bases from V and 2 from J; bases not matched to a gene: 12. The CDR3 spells CASSISGTGTYEQYF. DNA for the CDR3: TGTGCCAGTTCCATTTCCGGGACAGGTACCTACGAGCAGTACTTC.

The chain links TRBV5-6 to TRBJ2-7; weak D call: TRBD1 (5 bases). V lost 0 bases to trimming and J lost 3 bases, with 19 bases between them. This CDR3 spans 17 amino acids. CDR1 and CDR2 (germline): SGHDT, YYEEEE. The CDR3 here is CASSLGVVPGPGYEQYF. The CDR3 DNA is TGTGCCAGCAGCTTGGGTGTCGTCCCAGGGCCGGGCTACGAGCAGTACTTC. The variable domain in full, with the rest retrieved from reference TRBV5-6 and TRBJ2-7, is DAGVTQSPTHLIKTRGQQVTLRCSPKSGHDTVSWYQQALGQGPQFIFQYYEEEERQRGNFPDRFSGHQFPNYSSELNVNALLLGDSALYLCASSLGVVPGPGYEQYFGPGTRLTVT.